The clone carrying this T cell receptor beta chain has a count of ten or more. The antigen is undetermined. Germline CDR1 reads SQVTM; CDR2 reads ANQGSEA. CDR3 length equals 13 residues. V was pared by 5 bases and J by 8 bases, with 6 bases of the junction left unmatched. A sample-barcoded 5' primer and a J-beta primer mix were used in a second PCR of roughly 7 to 11 cycles. One entry per CDR3 protein results from TCRdb running MiXCR on the 5' RACE reads. The sample includes approximately 2,000,000 distinct CDR3 sequences, about two fifths of them seen just once. This specimen belongs to a study of blood T cells in healthy people across ages. Overall study results and limits: The authors considered diversity estimates from one million T cells to be underestimates. Diversity was higher, and naive CD4+ cells more numerous, in long-lived donors than in aged donors. Not knowing donor CMV status may have confounded expanded clonotype changes.

This TCR was recovered from a human donor in good health. This chain uses TRBV29-1 with TRBJ2-3; TRBD2 agrees at 11 bases. The sequencing input was blood. CDR3 nucleotides: TGCAGCGTTCGACTAGCGGGAAGCGGTACGCAGTATTTT. The encoded protein is CSVRLAGSGTQYF.